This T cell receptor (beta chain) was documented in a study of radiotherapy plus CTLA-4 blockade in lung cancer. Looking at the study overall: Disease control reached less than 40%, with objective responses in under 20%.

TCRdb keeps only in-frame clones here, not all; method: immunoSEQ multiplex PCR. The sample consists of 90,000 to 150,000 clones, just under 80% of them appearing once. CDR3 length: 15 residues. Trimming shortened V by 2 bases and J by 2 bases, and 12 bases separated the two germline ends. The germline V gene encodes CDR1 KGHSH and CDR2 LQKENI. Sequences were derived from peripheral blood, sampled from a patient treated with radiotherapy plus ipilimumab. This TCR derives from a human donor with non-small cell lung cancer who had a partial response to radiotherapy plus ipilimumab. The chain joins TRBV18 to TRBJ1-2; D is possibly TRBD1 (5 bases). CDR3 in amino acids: CASSPTQDSNYGYTF. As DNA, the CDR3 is TGTGCCAGCTCACCAACACAGGATTCGAACTATGGCTACACCTTC.